This is a list of T cell receptor beta chains from one sample in a study of T cells in Graves' hyperthyroidism and ophthalmopathy. TCRdb redid the calling of the multiplex PCR reads with MiXCR, one entry per CDR3 protein. The table lists some 550,000 distinct CDR3 sequences, roughly 16% of them singletons. Sequences were obtained from blood. All receptors derive from a woman aged 40 to 49 with Graves' ophthalmopathy. Each CDR3 is given with its conserved first and last residue. D genes are given only for firm matches. Not every row has a clone size; where given, it reads once, few, many or a size class.

length: 15; V: TRBV4-1; size: -; D: TRBD1; J: TRBJ2-1; DNA: TGCGCCAGCAGCCTCCAGCCGGGACAGGAGGACGATAAGTTCTTC; CDR3: CASSLQPGQEDDKFF
length: 14; V: TRBV10-3; size: -; D: -; J: TRBJ2-7; DNA: TGTGCCATCAGTGAGTCTGGGGGGCCCTACGAGCAGTACTTC; CDR3: CAISESGGPYEQYF
length: 16; V: TRBV9; size: few; D: -; J: TRBJ2-1; DNA: TGTGCCAGCAGCGTGACAGGGCGTCTGGCGGGAGAAGAGCAGTTCTTC; CDR3: CASSVTGRLAGEEQFF
length: 11; V: TRBV12-3/TRBV12-4; size: many; D: -; J: TRBJ2-1; DNA: TGTGCCAGCAGTAAGCTAGGCGAGCAGTTCTTC; CDR3: CASSKLGEQFF
length: 15; V: TRBV29-1; size: many; D: -; J: TRBJ1-1; DNA: TGCAGCGTTGCCCGGGATCGGGTCCTGAACACTGAAGCTTTCTTT; CDR3: CSVARDRVLNTEAFF
length: 17; V: TRBV3-1; size: few; D: -; J: TRBJ2-2; DNA: TGTGCCAGCAGCCCTTACCTACAGGGAATGGACACCGGGGAGCTGTTTTTT; CDR3: CASSPYLQGMDTGELFF
length: 16; V: TRBV20-1; size: many; D: -; J: TRBJ1-2; DNA: TGCAGTGCTAGAGAGGAAACAGGGTTCCCTAACTATGGCTACACCTTC; CDR3: CSAREETGFPNYGYTF
length: 13; V: TRBV11-2; size: many; D: -; J: TRBJ2-7; DNA: TGTGCCAGCAGGTCGGGACTCTCCTACGAGCAGTACTTC; CDR3: CASRSGLSYEQYF
length: 13; V: TRBV18; size: many; D: -; J: TRBJ1-2; DNA: TGTGCCAGCAGTACCGACAGGAACTATGGCTACACCTTC; CDR3: CASSTDRNYGYTF
length: 18; V: TRBV3-1; size: few; D: -; J: TRBJ1-6; DNA: TGTGCCAGCAGCCAAAGAGGTGGGGGGAGCTCCTATAATTCACCCCTCCACTTT; CDR3: CASSQRGGGSSYNSPLHF
length: 14; V: TRBV20-1; size: many; D: TRBD2; J: TRBJ2-7; DNA: TGCAGTGCTAGAGTCGGGGGGGCGTCCTACGAGCAGTACTTC; CDR3: CSARVGGASYEQYF
length: 15; V: TRBV19; size: -; D: -; J: TRBJ2-2; DNA: TGTGCCAGTAGTATCCGGGGACAGAACACCGGGGAGCTGTTTTTT; CDR3: CASSIRGQNTGELFF
length: 11; V: TRBV20-1; size: -; D: -; J: TRBJ1-1; DNA: TGCAGTGCTCCGACAGAGACTGAAGCTTTCTTT; CDR3: CSAPTETEAFF
length: 16; V: TRBV10-3; size: few; D: TRBD1; J: TRBJ2-5; DNA: TGTGCCATCAGTGAGTGGACAGGGGGCCCAGGGGAGACCCAGTACTTC; CDR3: CAISEWTGGPGETQYF
length: 14; V: TRBV12-3/TRBV12-4; size: few; D: -; J: TRBJ1-6; DNA: TGTGCCAGCACTCTCCAAACCTTTAATTCACCCCTCCACTTT; CDR3: CASTLQTFNSPLHF
length: 16; V: TRBV6-1; size: many; D: -; J: TRBJ2-6; DNA: TGTGCCAGCACCGGAGGCTCAGGCTCTGGGGCCAACGTCCTGACTTTC; CDR3: CASTGGSGSGANVLTF
length: 16; V: TRBV7-3; size: few; D: TRBD2; J: TRBJ2-3; DNA: TGTGCCAGCAGCTCCCACTCAGCGGGGAATAGAGATACGCAGTATTTT; CDR3: CASSSHSAGNRDTQYF
length: 16; V: TRBV11-2; size: few; D: -; J: TRBJ1-3; DNA: TGTGCCAGCAGCTTACACCAGGGGAGCTCTGGAAACACCATATATTTT; CDR3: CASSLHQGSSGNTIYF
length: 13; V: TRBV7-3; size: many; D: -; J: TRBJ1-1; DNA: TGTGCCAGCAGCTTTAAGGGGGGGACTGAAGCTTTCTTT; CDR3: CASSFKGGTEAFF
length: 16; V: TRBV6-4; size: -; D: -; J: TRBJ2-2; DNA: TGTGCCAGCAGTGCGGCTGCCGGTATTGGCGCCGGGGAGCTGTTTTTT; CDR3: CASSAAAGIGAGELFF
length: 16; V: TRBV19; size: -; D: TRBD2; J: TRBJ2-3; DNA: TGTGCCAGTAGTAGGTTCGGCGGGGGGGCCTCAGATACGCAGTATTTT; CDR3: CASSRFGGGASDTQYF
length: 17; V: TRBV6-5; size: -; D: TRBD2; J: TRBJ2-1; DNA: TGTGCCAGCAGTTATGGACTAGCGGAAGTTGGCACCCATGAGCAGTTCTTC; CDR3: CASSYGLAEVGTHEQFF
length: 13; V: TRBV5-1; size: many; D: -; J: TRBJ1-1; DNA: TGTGCCAGCAGCTTACAGCTGAACACTGAAGCTTTCTTT; CDR3: CASSLQLNTEAFF
length: 12; V: TRBV12-3/TRBV12-4; size: -; D: -; J: TRBJ1-5; DNA: TGTGCCAGCAGTTTTTGGGCTCAGCCCCAGCATTTT; CDR3: CASSFWAQPQHF
length: 16; V: TRBV27; size: -; D: TRBD1; J: TRBJ1-6; DNA: TGTGCCAGCAGGCCAGGGGGCGATCGATATAATTCACCCCTCCACTTT; CDR3: CASRPGGDRYNSPLHF
length: 13; V: TRBV20-1; size: -; D: -; J: TRBJ1-6; DNA: TGCAGTGCTAGGGTAGGGACTGATTCACCCCTCCACTTT; CDR3: CSARVGTDSPLHF
length: 14; V: TRBV5-1; size: -; D: -; J: TRBJ2-5; DNA: TGCGCCAGCAGACGGGACACTCTACAAGAGACCCAGTACTTC; CDR3: CASRRDTLQETQYF
length: 15; V: TRBV6-1; size: -; D: -; J: TRBJ1-3; DNA: TGTGCCAGCACCCCGCGGGGAACCGACGGAAACACCATATATTTT; CDR3: CASTPRGTDGNTIYF
length: 16; V: TRBV6-1; size: -; D: TRBD2; J: TRBJ2-5; DNA: TGTGCCAGCAGTCGACCGACTAGCGGGGATGAAGAGACCCAGTACTTC; CDR3: CASSRPTSGDEETQYF
length: 14; V: TRBV7-9; size: many; D: TRBD2; J: TRBJ2-3; DNA: TGTGCCAGCAGCTTAGGGGAGGGCGGAGATACGCAGTATTTT; CDR3: CASSLGEGGDTQYF
length: 14; V: TRBV27; size: -; D: -; J: TRBJ2-5; DNA: TGTGCCAGCAGTTTCGTCAATCAGCAAGAGACCCAGTACTTC; CDR3: CASSFVNQQETQYF
length: 14; V: TRBV3-1; size: -; D: -; J: TRBJ2-5; DNA: TGTGCCAGCAGACACAGTGTAATCCAAGAGACCCAGTACTTC; CDR3: CASRHSVIQETQYF
length: 14; V: TRBV28; size: few; D: -; J: TRBJ2-1; DNA: TGTGCCAGCAGTTTATTGGCCACGACGGATGAGCAGTTCTTC; CDR3: CASSLLATTDEQFF
length: 11; V: TRBV20-1; size: -; D: -; J: TRBJ2-1; DNA: TGCAGTGCTAGGTCCACAGGGGGGGGATTCTTC; CDR3: CSARSTGGGFF
length: 14; V: TRBV15; size: many; D: -; J: TRBJ2-3; DNA: TGTGCCACCAGCACCAGGGTGAGCACAGATACGCAGTATTTT; CDR3: CATSTRVSTDTQYF
length: 14; V: TRBV3-1; size: many; D: -; J: TRBJ2-5; DNA: TGTGCCAGCAGCCAAGTCCGGGACGTAGAGACCCAGTACTTC; CDR3: CASSQVRDVETQYF
length: 13; V: TRBV29-1; size: few; D: -; J: TRBJ2-2; DNA: TGCAGCGTTGAAGACCACAACACCGGGGAGCTGTTTTTT; CDR3: CSVEDHNTGELFF
length: 15; V: TRBV7-9; size: many; D: TRBD2; J: TRBJ2-4; DNA: TGTGCCAGCAGCCCGAGCGGGGGGGCAGGAAACATTCAGTACTTC; CDR3: CASSPSGGAGNIQYF
length: 15; V: TRBV6-1; size: -; D: TRBD2; J: TRBJ2-1; DNA: TGTGCCAGCAGTCCACTAGCGGGGATACTCAATGAGCAGTTCTTC; CDR3: CASSPLAGILNEQFF
length: 15; V: TRBV29-1; size: -; D: -; J: TRBJ2-3; DNA: TGCAGCGTCGGCCAAAGGGACCTTAGCACAGATACGCAGTATTTT; CDR3: CSVGQRDLSTDTQYF
length: 16; V: TRBV7-9; size: few; D: -; J: TRBJ2-3; DNA: TGTGCCAGCAGCTACCCCGACAGTTCAAGCACAGATACGCAGTATTTT; CDR3: CASSYPDSSSTDTQYF
length: 16; V: TRBV7-9; size: few; D: TRBD1; J: TRBJ2-2; DNA: TGTGCCAGCAGCAAGACCCGGGACAGTAGGATCGGGGAGCTGTTTTTT; CDR3: CASSKTRDSRIGELFF
length: 16; V: TRBV11-2; size: many; D: TRBD1; J: TRBJ2-7; DNA: TGTGCCAGCAGCCCTAATCCGGGACAGGGGGGCCCGCCGCAGTACTTC; CDR3: CASSPNPGQGGPPQYF
length: 16; V: TRBV6-2/TRBV6-3; size: -; D: -; J: TRBJ2-5; DNA: TGTGCCAGCAGTTATAACATGCTGGAAGTCGGTGAGACCCAGTACTTC; CDR3: CASSYNMLEVGETQYF
length: 16; V: TRBV27; size: many; D: -; J: TRBJ1-2; DNA: TGTGCCAGCAGTTTATCGCCGGCCATATACGGTGGAGGCTACACCTTC; CDR3: CASSLSPAIYGGGYTF
length: 14; V: TRBV20-1; size: -; D: TRBD2; J: TRBJ2-5; DNA: TGCAGTGCTAGGGGGGCGGGGGGCCGAGAGACCCAGTACTTC; CDR3: CSARGAGGRETQYF
length: 16; V: TRBV3-1; size: many; D: TRBD2; J: TRBJ2-1; DNA: TGTGCCAGCAGCCAAGAGTACTTAGCGGGTGGTAATGAGCAGTTCTTC; CDR3: CASSQEYLAGGNEQFF
length: 14; V: TRBV6-1; size: many; D: -; J: TRBJ1-5; DNA: TGTGCCAGCAGTAAAGTCTATAGCAATCAGCCCCAGCATTTT; CDR3: CASSKVYSNQPQHF
length: 16; V: TRBV5-6; size: many; D: -; J: TRBJ2-3; DNA: TGTGCCAGCAGCTTCTTCACCCTCAAGGGCCCAGATACGCAGTATTTT; CDR3: CASSFFTLKGPDTQYF
length: 18; V: TRBV19; size: few; D: TRBD1; J: TRBJ2-3; DNA: TGTACCAGTAGTAGGAATCCCGGAACAGGGGGTTCGGGAGATACGCAGTATTTT; CDR3: CTSSRNPGTGGSGDTQYF
length: 16; V: TRBV6-1; size: many; D: -; J: TRBJ2-3; DNA: TGTGCCAGCAGGTCAACCCAGGGGTTTTCGGCAGATACGCAGTATTTT; CDR3: CASRSTQGFSADTQYF
length: 12; V: TRBV28; size: -; D: -; J: TRBJ2-3; DNA: TGTGCCAGCAGTCCCCCCCCCGGACCGCAGTATTTT; CDR3: CASSPPPGPQYF
length: 13; V: TRBV2; size: few; D: -; J: TRBJ2-2; DNA: TGTGCCAGCAGTGAAGTAGCGGCCGGGGAGCTGTTTTTT; CDR3: CASSEVAAGELFF
length: 13; V: TRBV2; size: many; D: TRBD1; J: TRBJ1-4; DNA: TGTGCCAGCAGTGGGGACAGTTTTGAAAAACTGTTTTTT; CDR3: CASSGDSFEKLFF
length: 14; V: TRBV15; size: -; D: -; J: TRBJ2-7; DNA: TGTGCCACCAGCCCTCGACAGCTCTCCTACGAGCAGTACTTC; CDR3: CATSPRQLSYEQYF
length: 15; V: TRBV9; size: -; D: -; J: TRBJ2-7; DNA: TGTGCCAGCAGCGTAGCACTAGCCACCGTCTACGAGCAGTACTTC; CDR3: CASSVALATVYEQYF
length: 12; V: TRBV2; size: many; D: -; J: TRBJ1-6; DNA: TGTGCCAGCAGTGTCGGCAATTCACCCCTCCACTTT; CDR3: CASSVGNSPLHF
length: 15; V: TRBV7-9; size: few; D: TRBD2; J: TRBJ2-5; DNA: TGTGCCAGCATCGAGGCTAGCGGGAGAAAAGAGACCCAGTACTTC; CDR3: CASIEASGRKETQYF
length: 14; V: TRBV4-2; size: few; D: -; J: TRBJ2-7; DNA: TGTGCCAGCAGCCAAGATGTGGCTCCCGGCGAGCAGTACTTC; CDR3: CASSQDVAPGEQYF
length: 15; V: TRBV6-1; size: -; D: -; J: TRBJ2-5; DNA: TGTGCCAGCAGTAAACTTTATAGGGGCCAAGAGACCCAGTACTTC; CDR3: CASSKLYRGQETQYF